A selection of T cell receptor beta chains follows, all from one sample in a study of shared clonotypes between healthy human individuals. Profiled with immunoSEQ multiplex PCR; TCRdb holds only in-frame clones, not every one. Here the sample spans a few hundred thousand clones, around 72% being singletons. Sequenced sample: memory CD4+ T cells sorted from blood. The receptors come from a man aged 25 to 40 in good health. The conserved cysteine and the conserved F or W are not part of the CDR3 here.

v_call	j_call	cdr3_aa
TRBV6-6	TRBJ1-4	ASRREGEKLF
TRBV14	TRBJ2-3	ASSQDISGSVY
TRBV5-8	TRBJ2-4	ASSPRDRINIQY
TRBV5-1	TRBJ2-5	ASGGRGGKETQY
TRBV4-3	TRBJ2-4	ASRPTLGAGKNIQY
TRBV28	TRBJ2-3	ASIEPGLADTDTQY
TRBV7-2	TRBJ2-1	ASSPTPGVHAEQF
TRBV7-9	TRBJ2-1	ASSPWTPLGTGVYNEQF
TRBV11-3	TRBJ2-1	ASSFGGLPPNEQF
TRBV6-1	TRBJ2-1	ASSGWTVRNEQF
TRBV4-3	TRBJ2-1	ASSPRGGGYNEQF
TRBV18	TRBJ1-5	ASSPEGNRQPQH
TRBV19	TRBJ2-2	ASSILSGKLF
TRBV14	TRBJ1-1	ASRPLRENTEAF
TRBV5-6	TRBJ2-2	ASSLTGLTGELF
TRBV2	TRBJ2-7	ASSRRGTGD
TRBV7-9	TRBJ2-7	ASSLGGTYEQY
TRBV2	TRBJ2-5	ASSETGVSETQY
TRBV7-9	TRBJ1-4	ASSQGASGTNEKLF
TRBV5-1	TRBJ2-3	ASSGQGTPDTQY
TRBV7-6	TRBJ2-3	ASSQHLRVQY
TRBV28	TRBJ1-5	ASSPPPGQVNQPQH
TRBV2	TRBJ2-7	ASSQQGYEQY
TRBV11-3	TRBJ2-5	ASSSSGGEGETQY
TRBV14	TRBJ2-7	ASSRGGAGEQY
TRBV5-6	TRBJ2-4	ASSFSLQREGKNIQY
TRBV29-1	TRBJ2-1	SANRAENEQF
TRBV5-1	TRBJ2-5	ASSLETATQETQY
TRBV10-2	TRBJ1-4	ASSESTGRGANEKLF
TRBV7-6	TRBJ2-5	ASSAGQGETQY
TRBV5-1	TRBJ2-7	ASSPDPGLAGLQY
TRBV7-2	TRBJ1-2	ASSQGGSRTGHGYT
TRBV6-4	TRBJ2-7	ASSPQPSSYEQY
TRBV6-1	TRBJ1-1	ASSEQNTEAF
TRBV27	TRBJ2-3	ASSFGRGTDTQY
TRBV28	TRBJ2-5	ASSSEQGPLQETQY
TRBV7-2	TRBJ2-1	ASSFSTGIAF
TRBV19	TRBJ2-4	ASSILRTSGKNIQY
TRBV5-1	TRBJ2-2	ASSFGLAGGDGTGELF
TRBV6-1	TRBJ1-5	ASSWSGGNQPQH
TRBV28	TRBJ1-5	ASRLTGRNQPQH
TRBV4-3	TRBJ1-1	ASSQVPGGAVMNTEAF
TRBV4-1	TRBJ2-3	ASLGRTTDTQY